This T cell receptor beta chain is from a study of low-dose radiotherapy and immunotherapy resistance in tumors. Study overall: The patients were given nivolumab 240 mg every two weeks and ipilimumab 1 mg/kg every six weeks, through an intravenous route. Each patient took aspirin at a dose of 300 mg by mouth once daily over the course of four cycles, with dosing beginning on cycle 1 day 1.

Time point meaning: before trial treatment. Primers targeting TRAV and TRBV primed first-strand cDNA, covering alpha and beta chains. A constant-region primer paired with the V-primer adapter amplified TCRs over about 20 PCR cycles. From the reads, TCRdb called clonotypes with MiXCR, one entry per CDR3 protein. This sample yields tens of thousands of distinct CDR3 sequences, of which 9.4% are seen a single time; roughly 1% belongs to the top ten. This clonotype has at least ten counts. Trimming cost V 4 bases and J 0 bases, with 12 bases left between them. The CDR3 contains 15 residues. Sequenced here: PBMCs, sampled before treatment. The receptor was derived from a male donor with prostate cancer. The chain employs TRBV12-3 or TRBV12-4 and TRBJ1-1, with a tentative D call TRBD1 (6 bases). CDR3 loop: CASSSQGRMNTEAFF. CDR3 DNA sequence: TGTGCCAGCAGTTCACAGGGTCGGATGAACACTGAAGCTTTCTTT.